The following is a TCR beta chain sequence with its context. The antigen it recognizes is unknown. Qualities for individual bases were not recorded, and no much larger clone is one base off. Taken from cysteine to phenylalanine, the CDR3 has 14 residues. Just the 42-base CDR3 DNA is kept, in frame starting at base 1. V is clipped by 0 bases and J by 7 bases, and the sequence between their germline boundaries is 10 bases long. CDR1 and CDR2 were assigned from the germline V gene (reference sequence) as GTSNPN and SVGIG. The collaborating institutions used their own protocols to collect whole blood in K2EDTA tubes. Collaborator samples were shipped for TCRbeta analysis as frozen whole blood, isolated PBMCs, or DNA extracted from either sample type. These data originate in a study of blood T cell repertoires in COVID-19 (dated by TCRdb to 2020 to 2022). Concerning the study at large: The collaborator samples originated in the United States, Italy and Spain and spanned the acute and convalescent phases of COVID-19. The material from the prospective study consisted of cDNA or gDNA derived from T cells, B-cell-depleted T cells, or PBMCs. Subjects who had been exposed to COVID-19, were actively infected with it, or had recovered from it provided the deeply sampled blood TCRbeta repertoires that made up the dataset. The repertoires were released in a freely available public database intended as a resource for research on the immune response to SARS-CoV-2. The samples were drawn from the first 160 participants of the ongoing ImmuneRACE study and from some 1,300 subjects provided by 6 global collaborators. A de-identified subject ID, COVID-19 status, age in years and sex were almost always included in the sample metadata. Where HLA class I and class II types were available, the types were taken from metadata supplied by the sample provider, not from assay-based typing. Results and caveats for the whole study, not just this receptor: Clinical and demographic metadata were provided uncurated, with the amount varying by source and participant.

The immunoSEQ Assay, a bias-controlled multiplex PCR, was used to amplify TCRbeta CDR3 regions from genomic DNA. On the authors' methods: The number of nucleated cells in each sample was estimated from the amplification of reference gene primers within the assay. Sequence reads were collapsed and filtered to measure the absolute abundance of every unique TCRbeta CDR3 rearrangement. For each sample, productive Simpson clonality was calculated by taking the square root of Simpson's diversity index across productive rearrangements. In TCRdb, the immuneACCESS table is reduced to in-frame sequences with V and J assigned. These tables do not hold every clone; where another copy was compared, an unresolved V gene accounts for under half, and the others remain unexplained. V and J calls and clone size are copied from that table; D and trimming were computed from the DNA. The sample profile shows 30,000 to 40,000 clones; 91% of them were found once. The ten top clones hold 5.5% of the sample.

The sequence was obtained from an elderly woman with acute or convalescent COVID-19. This chain joins TRBV30 to TRBJ1-6; the D gene assignment is ambiguous. Sequencing was carried out using peripheral blood. The nucleotide sequence reads TGTGCCTGGAGTGTAACGGGAAACAATTCACCCCTCCACTTT. Translated, this is CAWSVTGNNSPLHF.